This TCR beta chain was observed in a study of Ad26.COV2.S vaccination and SARS-CoV-2 variants. Study in general: Of the COV1001 trial arms, the Ad26.COV2.S arm included the donor. Dosing was one shot or two shots 56 days apart.

The treatment denotes: about 20 received Ad26.COV2.S at low or high dose, single or two shots; about 5 received placebo; per-sample allocation not given. Each sample was drawn 63 days after the first injection (of vaccine or placebo). Vaccination used an Ad26 vector expressing Wuhan-strain SARS-CoV-2 spike. The assay was immunoSEQ multiplex PCR, and TCRdb's table has in-frame clones only and misses some. The repertoire holds 300,000 to 400,000 clones, around 87% seen once, with approximately 3.6% in the top ten. CDR3 length: 13 residues. CDR1 and CDR2 from the germline V gene are LGHNA and YNFKEQ. Trimming removed 4 bases from V and 4 bases from J, with 10 bases in between.

The chain employs TRBV4-2 and TRBJ1-2; D call uncertain. This specimen consisted of peripheral blood, obtained in a trial of Ad26.COV2.S vaccine versus placebo. This TCR was recovered from a person aged 18-65 years who received the Ad26.COV2.S COVID-19 vaccine or a placebo. The CDR3 DNA follows: TGTGCCAGCAGCCGACCGGACGGCTATGGCTACACCTTC. This sequence encodes CASSRPDGYGYTF.